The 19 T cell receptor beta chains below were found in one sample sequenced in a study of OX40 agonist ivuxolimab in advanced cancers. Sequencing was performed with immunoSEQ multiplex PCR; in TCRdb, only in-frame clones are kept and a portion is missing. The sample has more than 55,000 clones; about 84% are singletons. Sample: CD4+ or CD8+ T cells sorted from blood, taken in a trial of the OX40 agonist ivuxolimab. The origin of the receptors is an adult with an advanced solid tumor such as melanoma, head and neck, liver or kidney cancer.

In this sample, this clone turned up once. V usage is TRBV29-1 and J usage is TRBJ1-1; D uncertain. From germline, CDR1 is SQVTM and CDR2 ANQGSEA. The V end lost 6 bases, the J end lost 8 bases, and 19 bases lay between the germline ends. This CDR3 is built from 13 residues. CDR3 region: CSVQSDPPTEAFF. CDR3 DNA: TGCAGCGTCCAATCCGATCCCCCAACAGAAGCTTTCTTT.

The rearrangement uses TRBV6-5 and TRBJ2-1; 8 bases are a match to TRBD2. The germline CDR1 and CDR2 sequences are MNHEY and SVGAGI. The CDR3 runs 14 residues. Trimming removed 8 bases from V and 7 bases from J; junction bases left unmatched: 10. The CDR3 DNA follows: TGTGCCAGCCGCTGGACTAGCAATCGGAATGAGCAGTTCTTC. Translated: CASRWTSNRNEQFF.

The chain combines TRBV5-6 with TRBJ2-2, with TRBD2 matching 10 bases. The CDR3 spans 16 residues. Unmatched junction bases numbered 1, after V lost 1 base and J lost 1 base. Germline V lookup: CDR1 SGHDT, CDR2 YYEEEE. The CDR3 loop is CASSLLAGGNTGELFF. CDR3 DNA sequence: TGTGCCAGCAGCTTGTTAGCGGGGGGGAACACCGGGGAGCTGTTTTTT. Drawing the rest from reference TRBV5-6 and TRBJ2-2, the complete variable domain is DAGVTQSPTHLIKTRGQQVTLRCSPKSGHDTVSWYQQALGQGPQFIFQYYEEEERQRGNFPDRFSGHQFPNYSSELNVNALLLGDSALYLCASSLLAGGNTGELFFGEGSRLTVL.

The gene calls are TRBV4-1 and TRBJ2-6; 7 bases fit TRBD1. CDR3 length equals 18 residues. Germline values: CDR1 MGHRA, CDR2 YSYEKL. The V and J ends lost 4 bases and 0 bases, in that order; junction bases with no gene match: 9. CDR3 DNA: TGCGCCAGCAGCCTCAGCCGGGACAGCAACTCTGGGGCCAACGTCCTGACTTTC. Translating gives CASSLSRDSNSGANVLTF.

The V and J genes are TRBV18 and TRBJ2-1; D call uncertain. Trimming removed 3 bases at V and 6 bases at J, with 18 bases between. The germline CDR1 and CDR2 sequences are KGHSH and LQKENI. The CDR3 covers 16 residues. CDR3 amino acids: CASSPGSGAGFNEQFF. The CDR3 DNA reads TGTGCCAGCTCACCGGGTAGTGGAGCCGGATTCAATGAGCAGTTCTTC.

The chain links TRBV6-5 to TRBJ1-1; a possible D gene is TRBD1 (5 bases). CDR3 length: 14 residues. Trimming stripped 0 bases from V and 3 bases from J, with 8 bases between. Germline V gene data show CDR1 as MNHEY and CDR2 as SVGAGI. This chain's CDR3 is CASSYSTGDTEAFF. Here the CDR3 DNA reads TGTGCCAGCAGTTACTCGACGGGGGACACTGAAGCTTTCTTT.

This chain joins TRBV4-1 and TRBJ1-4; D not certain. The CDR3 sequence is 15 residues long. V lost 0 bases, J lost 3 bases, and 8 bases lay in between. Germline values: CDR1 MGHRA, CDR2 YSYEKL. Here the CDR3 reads CASSQEVWSNEKLFF. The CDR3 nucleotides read TGCGCCAGCAGCCAAGAGGTGTGGTCTAATGAAAAACTGTTTTTT.

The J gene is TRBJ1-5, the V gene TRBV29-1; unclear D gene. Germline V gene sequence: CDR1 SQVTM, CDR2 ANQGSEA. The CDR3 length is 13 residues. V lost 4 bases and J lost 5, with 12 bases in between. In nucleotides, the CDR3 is TGCAGCGTTGGCCCAACGCTAGATCAGCCCCAGCATTTT. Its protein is CSVGPTLDQPQHF. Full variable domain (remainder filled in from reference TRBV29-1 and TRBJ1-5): SAVISQKPSRDICQRGTSLTIQCQVDSQVTMMFWYRQQPGQSLTLIATANQGSEATYESGFVIDKFPISRPNLTFSTLTVSNMSPEDSSIYLCSVGPTLDQPQHFGDGTRLSIL.

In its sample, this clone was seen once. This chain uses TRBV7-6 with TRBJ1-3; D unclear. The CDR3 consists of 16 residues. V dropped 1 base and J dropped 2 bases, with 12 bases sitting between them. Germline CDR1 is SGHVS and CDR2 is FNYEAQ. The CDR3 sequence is CASSLGLGLAGNTIYF. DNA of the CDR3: TGTGCCAGCAGCTTAGGATTGGGGTTGGCTGGAAACACCATATATTTT.

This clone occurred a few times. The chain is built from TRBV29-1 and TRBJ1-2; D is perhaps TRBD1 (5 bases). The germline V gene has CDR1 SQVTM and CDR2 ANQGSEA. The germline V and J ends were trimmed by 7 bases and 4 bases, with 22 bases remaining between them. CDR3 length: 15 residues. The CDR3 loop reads CSAEGQGSYGYGYTF. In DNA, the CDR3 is TGCAGCGCAGAGGGGCAGGGCAGTTACGGCTATGGCTACACCTTC.

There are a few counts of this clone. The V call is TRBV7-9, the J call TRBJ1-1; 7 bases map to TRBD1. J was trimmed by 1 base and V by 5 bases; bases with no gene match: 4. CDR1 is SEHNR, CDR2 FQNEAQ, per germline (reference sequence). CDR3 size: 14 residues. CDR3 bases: TGTGCCAGCAGCCTTCGACAGGGGAACACTGAAGCTTTCTTT. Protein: CASSLRQGNTEAFF.

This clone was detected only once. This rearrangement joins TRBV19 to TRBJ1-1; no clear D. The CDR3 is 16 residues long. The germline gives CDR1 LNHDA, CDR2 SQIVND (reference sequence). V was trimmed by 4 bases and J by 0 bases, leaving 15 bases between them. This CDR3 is CASSTPPVGMNTEAFF. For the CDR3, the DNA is TGTGCCAGTAGTACCCCCCCTGTAGGGATGAACACTGAAGCTTTCTTT.

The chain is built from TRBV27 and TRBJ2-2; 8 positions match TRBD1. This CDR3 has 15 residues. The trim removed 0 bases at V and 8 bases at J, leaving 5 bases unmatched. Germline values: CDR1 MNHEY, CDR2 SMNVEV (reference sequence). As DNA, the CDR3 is TGTGCCAGCAGTTTATCGGGACAGGTTACAGGGGAGCTGTTTTTT. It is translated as CASSLSGQVTGELFF.

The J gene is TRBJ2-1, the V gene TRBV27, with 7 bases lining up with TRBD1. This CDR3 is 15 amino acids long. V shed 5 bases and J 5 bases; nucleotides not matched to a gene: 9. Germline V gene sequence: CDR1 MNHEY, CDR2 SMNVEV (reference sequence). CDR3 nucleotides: TGTGCCAGCAGTATCCGACAGGGATCAAACAATGAGCAGTTCTTC. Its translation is CASSIRQGSNNEQFF.

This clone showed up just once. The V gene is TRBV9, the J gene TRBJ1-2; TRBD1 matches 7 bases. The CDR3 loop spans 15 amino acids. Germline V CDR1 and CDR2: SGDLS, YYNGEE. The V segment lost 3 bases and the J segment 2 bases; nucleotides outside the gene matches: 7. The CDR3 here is CASSGSTGTNYGYTF. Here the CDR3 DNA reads TGTGCCAGCAGCGGATCGACAGGGACAAACTATGGCTACACCTTC. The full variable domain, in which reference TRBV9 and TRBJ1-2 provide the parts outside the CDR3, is DSGVTQTPKHLITATGQRVTLRCSPRSGDLSVYWYQQSLDQGLQFLIQYYNGEERAKGNILERFSAQQFPDLHSELNLSSLELGDSALYFCASSGSTGTNYGYTFGSGTRLTVV.

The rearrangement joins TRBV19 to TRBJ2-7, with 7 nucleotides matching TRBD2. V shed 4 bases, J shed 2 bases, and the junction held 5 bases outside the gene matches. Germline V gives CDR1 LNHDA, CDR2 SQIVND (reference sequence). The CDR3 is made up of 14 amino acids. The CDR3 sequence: CASSTSGLPYEQYF. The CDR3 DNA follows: TGTGCCAGTAGTACCTCGGGACTACCCTACGAGCAGTACTTC.

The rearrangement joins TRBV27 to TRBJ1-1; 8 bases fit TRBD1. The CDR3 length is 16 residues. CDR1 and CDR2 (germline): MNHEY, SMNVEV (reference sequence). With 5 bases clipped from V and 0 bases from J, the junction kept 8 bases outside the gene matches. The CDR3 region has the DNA TGTGCCAGCAGTGCAAGGACAGGGCTCTTGAACACTGAAGCTTTCTTT. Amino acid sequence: CASSARTGLLNTEAFF.

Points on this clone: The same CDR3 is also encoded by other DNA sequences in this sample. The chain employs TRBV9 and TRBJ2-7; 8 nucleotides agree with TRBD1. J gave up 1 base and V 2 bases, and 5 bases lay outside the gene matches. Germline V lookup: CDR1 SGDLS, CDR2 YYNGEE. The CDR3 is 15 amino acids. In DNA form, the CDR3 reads TGTGCCAGCAGCGTGGGGCAGGGGGCTTCCTACGAGCAGTACTTC. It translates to CASSVGQGASYEQYF.

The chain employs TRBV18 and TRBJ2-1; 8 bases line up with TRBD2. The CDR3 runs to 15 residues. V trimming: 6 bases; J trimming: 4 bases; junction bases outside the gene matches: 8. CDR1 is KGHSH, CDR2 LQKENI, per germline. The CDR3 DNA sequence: TGTGCCAGCTCCCGGAATAGCGGGACTTACAATGAGCAGTTCTTC. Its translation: CASSRNSGTYNEQFF.